The 26 T cell receptor beta chains given below trace back to one sample, sequenced in a study of control samples from healthy donors and cancer patients. The protocol was immunoSEQ multiplex PCR, while the TCRdb copy is restricted to in-frame clones and leaves out a portion. The sample consists of fewer than 150,000 clones, approximately 91% of them appearing once. The sequencing sample was made of blood. These receptors were taken from a woman between 18 and 30 years old in good health.

V gene TRBV2 combines with J gene TRBJ1-1; D call uncertain. Trimming took off 4 bases at V and 7 bases at J, with 7 bases between the two ends. The CDR3 runs to 11 residues. Germline loops: CDR1 SNHLY, CDR2 FYNNEI. The CDR3 nucleotides read TGTGCCAGCAGTGGGGGTAGTGAAGCTTTCTTT. Residues: CASSGGSEAFF.

The J gene is TRBJ2-7, the V gene TRBV4-1; 8 nucleotides match TRBD1. V lost 3 bases and J lost 5; bases outside the gene matches: 9. CDR1 MGHRA and CDR2 YSYEKL come from the germline V gene. The CDR3 is made up of 15 amino acids. The CDR3 DNA follows: TGCGCCAGCAGCCACGGACAGGGTTCCCTCGACGAGCAGTACTTC. Its protein product is CASSHGQGSLDEQYF.

This chain uses TRBV5-1 with TRBJ2-3; 8 bases fit TRBD2. Germline loops: CDR1 SGHRS, CDR2 YFSETQ. With 4 bases clipped from V and 5 bases from J, the junction kept 12 bases outside the gene matches. CDR3 length equals 16 residues. CDR3 DNA sequence: TGCGCCAGCAGCCCCGGACGGGGGGGGCCCGGAGATACGCAGTATTTT. This sequence encodes CASSPGRGGPGDTQYF.

This clone was recorded only once. The chain is built from TRBV29-1 and TRBJ2-1; D is perhaps TRBD1 (7 bases). V was trimmed by 8 bases and J by 6 bases, leaving 20 bases between them. CDR1 and CDR2 from the germline V gene are SQVTM and ANQGSEA. The length of the CDR3 is 14 residues. CDR3 protein: CSTNPGGKGNEQFF. The CDR3 DNA reads TGCAGCACCAACCCAGGGGGGAAGGGCAATGAGCAGTTCTTC.

This clone was detected only once. The chain links TRBV7-9 to TRBJ2-3; 13 bases are shared with TRBD2. The CDR3 contains 16 residues. The germline V gene has CDR1 SEHNR and CDR2 FQNEAQ (reference sequence). V was pared by 5 bases and J by 5 bases, with 7 bases of the junction left unmatched. The CDR3 here is CASSGTLAGGRDTQYF. The CDR3 DNA reads as TGTGCCAGCAGCGGAACACTAGCGGGAGGGCGAGATACGCAGTATTTT.

The rearrangement links TRBV18 to TRBJ2-5, with a possible D match to TRBD1 (6 bases). The CDR3 sequence is 17 residues long. CDR1 is KGHSH, CDR2 LQKENI, per germline. V lost 2 bases to trimming and J lost 0 bases, with 16 bases between them. The CDR3 bases are TGTGCCAGCTCACCAAGCAGCGGCGACAGGAACCAAGAGACCCAGTACTTC. The encoded protein is CASSPSSGDRNQETQYF. The full variable domain, its missing parts supplied by reference TRBV18 and TRBJ2-5, is NAGVMQNPRHLVRRRGQEARLRCSPMKGHSHVYWYRQLPEEGLKFMVYLQKENIIDESGMPKERFSAEFPKEGPSILRIQQVVRGDSAAYFCASSPSSGDRNQETQYFGPGTRLLVL.

The V call is TRBV18, the J call TRBJ1-1; no clear D. Germline CDR1 reads KGHSH; CDR2 reads LQKENI. Trimming took 3 bases from V and 2 from J, leaving 7 bases between them. This CDR3 has 13 amino acids. Here the CDR3 reads CASSPRGNTEAFF. In DNA, the CDR3 is TGTGCCAGCTCACCGCGGGGAAACACTGAAGCTTTCTTT.

This clone was recorded once. This chain joins TRBV6-4 and TRBJ2-7, with 7 bases lining up with TRBD1. Trimming removed 8 bases from V and 5 bases from J; junction bases left unmatched: 12. The V gene's germline CDR1 is MRHNA and CDR2 SNTAGT. The length of the CDR3 is 14 residues. CDR3 protein: CASSRRQGDDEQYF. CDR3 DNA sequence: TGTGCCAGCTCCCGCCGGCAGGGGGATGACGAGCAGTACTTC.

The chain couples TRBV15 to TRBJ1-3; D is ambiguous. Looked up from germline, CDR1 is LNHNV and CDR2 is YYDKDF (reference sequence). The CDR3 is 14 amino acids. Deletions cut 5 bases from V and 5 bases from J, with 13 bases between. This CDR3 is CATSVPGGRNTIYF. CDR3 coding DNA: TGTGCCACCAGCGTGCCGGGTGGGAGAAACACCATATATTTT.

The V and J genes are TRBV28 and TRBJ2-2; D possibly corresponds to TRBD2 (7 bases). Germline V gene lookup returns CDR1 MDHEN and CDR2 SYDVKM. Trimming pared 1 base from V and 2 bases from J, leaving 23 bases between. This CDR3 spans 20 amino acids. The CDR3 sequence: CASSLYQMGGLALNTGELFF. For the CDR3, the DNA is TGTGCCAGCAGTTTATATCAGATGGGGGGGCTAGCGCTTAACACCGGGGAGCTGTTTTTT.

V is TRBV5-6 and J is TRBJ1-3, with 8 bases fitting TRBD1. The V and J ends lost 4 bases and 2 bases, in that order; junction bases with no gene match: 8. The CDR3 length is 16 residues. Germline values: CDR1 SGHDT, CDR2 YYEEEE. CDR3 loop: CASSKGQATAGNTIYF. The CDR3 DNA follows: TGTGCCAGCAGCAAGGGACAGGCTACAGCTGGAAACACCATATATTTT.

Only a few counts were recorded for this clone. The genes are TRBV4-1 and TRBJ2-1, with no clear D. This CDR3 is built from 12 residues. Germline V gives CDR1 MGHRA, CDR2 YSYEKL. Trimming took off 4 bases at V and 6 bases at J, with 7 bases between the two ends. The CDR3 is CASSPAANEQFF. DNA of the CDR3: TGCGCCAGCAGCCCAGCAGCCAATGAGCAGTTCTTC.

The CDR3 region is CASSLMTGSGNTIYF. The CDR3 DNA is TGCGCCAGCAGCTTGATGACAGGCTCTGGAAACACCATATATTTT. The chain recombines TRBV5-1 with TRBJ1-3; D is perhaps TRBD1 (6 bases). In germline, CDR1 is SGHRS, CDR2 YFSETQ. The CDR3 is 15 residues long. Trimming stripped 1 base from V and 0 bases from J, with 8 bases between.

V is TRBV28 and J is TRBJ1-5; tentatively, D is TRBD1 (6 bases). CDR1 MDHEN and CDR2 SYDVKM come from the germline V gene. The CDR3 covers 16 residues. The ends were cut back, 5 bases at V and 0 bases at J, with 14 bases in the middle. The CDR3 loop is CASSRQVPNSNQPQHF. In DNA, the CDR3 is TGTGCCAGCAGTCGACAGGTACCAAATAGCAATCAGCCCCAGCATTTT.

The V and J genes are TRBV5-4 and TRBJ2-2; 10 bases agree with TRBD2. Losses at the gene ends were 2 bases for V and 6 bases for J; bases not matched to a gene: 4. The CDR3 has 15 amino acids. Germline V CDR1 and CDR2: SGHNT, YYREEE (reference sequence). CDR3 coding DNA: TGTGCCAGCAGCTTACCTAGCGGGGGACCCGGGGAGCTGTTTTTT. Protein sequence: CASSLPSGGPGELFF.

This chain connects TRBV28 to TRBJ1-5, with D possibly matching TRBD1 (6 bases). The CDR3 is made up of 14 amino acids. CDR1 MDHEN and CDR2 SYDVKM come from the germline V gene. The V end was cut by 6 bases, the J end by 3 bases, with 12 bases between. The CDR3: CASRVDRFNQPQHF. In DNA, the CDR3 is TGTGCCAGCAGGGTCGACAGGTTCAATCAGCCCCAGCATTTT.

V gene TRBV15 combines with J gene TRBJ2-1; 8 nucleotides align to TRBD2. CDR1 is LNHNV, CDR2 YYDKDF, per germline (reference sequence). The V gene end was trimmed by 0 bases and the J gene end by 0 bases; junction bases not matched to a gene: 13. The CDR3 is 20 residues long. CDR3 loop: CATSRDPPASGPSSYNEQFF. For the CDR3, the DNA is TGTGCCACCAGCAGAGATCCGCCGGCTAGCGGGCCGAGCTCCTACAATGAGCAGTTCTTC. The full variable domain, in which reference TRBV15 and TRBJ2-1 provide the parts outside the CDR3, is DAMVIQNPRYQVTQFGKPVTLSCSQTLNHNVMYWYQQKSSQAPKLLFHYYDKDFNNEADTPDNFQSRRPNTSFCFLDIRSPGLGDTAMYLCATSRDPPASGPSSYNEQFFGPGTRLTVL.

The rearrangement joins TRBV20-1 to TRBJ1-2; TRBD1 aligns across 7 bases. The CDR3 runs 14 residues. The V segment lost 3 bases and the J segment 4 bases; nucleotides outside the gene matches: 8. The germline V gene encodes CDR1 DFQATT and CDR2 SNEGSKA (reference sequence). The DNA for the CDR3 is TGCAGTGCTAGTCGTCCGGGACAGAGCTATGGCTACACCTTC. Translating it yields CSASRPGQSYGYTF.

This clone was detected only a few times. This sequence joins TRBV27 and TRBJ2-5; 9 bases are a match to TRBD1. Germline CDR1 MNHEY, CDR2 SMNVEV (reference sequence). This CDR3 has 20 amino acids. V shed 6 bases and J 4 bases; nucleotides not matched to a gene: 24. The CDR3 nucleotides read TGTGCCAGCAGCACGGTTTACCGTCTTACGAACCGGGACAGGGCAGAGACCCAGTACTTC. It translates to CASSTVYRLTNRDRAETQYF.

The CDR3 nucleotides read TGTGCCATCACCAAAAGGGGGTTATCCTACGAGCAGTACTTC. Residues: CAITKRGLSYEQYF. This chain joins TRBV10-3 and TRBJ2-7; TRBD1 might be the D (6 bases). Germline CDR1 reads ENHRY; CDR2 reads SYGVKD. The CDR3 contains 14 residues. V was trimmed by 7 bases and J by 1 base, leaving 14 bases between them.

This clone was detected only once. This chain uses TRBV7-8 with TRBJ2-1; perhaps TRBD2 as D (5 bases). The CDR3 sequence is 15 residues long. Germline V CDR1 and CDR2: SGHVS, FQNEAQ. Trimming pared 5 bases from V and 8 bases from J, leaving 19 bases between. This CDR3 is CASSHRSSGMYEQFF. In nucleotides, the CDR3 is TGTGCCAGCAGCCATAGAAGCTCCGGGATGTATGAGCAGTTCTTC.

This clone appeared a few times. The J gene is TRBJ1-5, the V gene TRBV4-2, with D uncertain. Trimming took 0 bases from V and 7 from J, leaving 10 bases between them. Germline-derived CDR1 and CDR2 are LGHNA and YNFKEQ. The CDR3 runs to 14 residues. CDR3 sequence (DNA): TGTGCCAGCAGCCAAGATGGCGGGGTCCAGCCCCAGCATTTT. Protein sequence: CASSQDGGVQPQHF.

The chain carries TRBV11-2 and TRBJ2-2, with D unresolved. With 3 bases removed from V and 4 bases from J, the gap between germline ends came to 9 bases. The CDR3 spans 14 residues. Germline lookup yields CDR1 SGHAT and CDR2 FQNNGV. The CDR3 DNA reads as TGTGCCAGCAGCTTGGTTGCTCCCACCGGGGAGCTGTTTTTT. Translated: CASSLVAPTGELFF. Combining the CDR3 with reference TRBV11-2 and TRBJ2-2 gives the whole variable domain EAGVAQSPRYKIIEKRQSVAFWCNPISGHATLYWYQQILGQGPKLLIQFQNNGVVDDSQLPKDRFSAERLKGVDSTLKIQPAKLEDSAVYLCASSLVAPTGELFFGEGSRLTVL.

V is TRBV3-1 (or the pseudogene TRBV3-2) and J is TRBJ2-1; D might be TRBD1 (6 bases). Germline assignment: CDR1 LGHDT and CDR2 YNNKEL (reference sequence). Trimming stripped 4 bases from V and 13 bases from J, with 38 bases between. This CDR3 is built from 20 residues. Here the CDR3 reads CASSLQAVFVGTQRGVSQFF. CDR3 nucleotides: TGTGCCAGCAGCCTACAGGCCGTATTCGTCGGGACACAAAGGGGAGTTTCCCAGTTCTTC.

The rearrangement joins TRBV2 to TRBJ2-7; D uncertain. Germline CDR1 is SNHLY and CDR2 is FYNNEI. V was cut by 6 bases and J by 0 bases, with 12 bases left in between. CDR3 length: 14 residues. In DNA form, the CDR3 reads TGTGCCAGCAGCCCTGGAGTCGTCTCCTACGAGCAGTACTTC. It translates to CASSPGVVSYEQYF.

V gene TRBV7-9 combines with J gene TRBJ1-1; D is perhaps TRBD1 (5 bases). The V end lost 1 base, the J end lost 7 bases, and 7 bases lay between the germline ends. The CDR3 has 12 residues. From germline, CDR1 is SEHNR and CDR2 FQNEAQ (reference sequence). The CDR3 DNA reads TGTGCCAGCAGCTTAGAGACAGATGAAGCTTTCTTT. This gives the protein CASSLETDEAFF.